What follows are 13 T cell receptor beta chains derived from one specimen sequenced in a study of T cell changes during pregnancy in multiple sclerosis. Sequencing used immunoSEQ multiplex PCR; TCRdb keeps in-frame clones, though not all of them. The sample records tens of thousands of clones, 75% to 90% being singletons. Sequencing used CD4+ T cells from peripheral blood mononuclear cells, obtained in the first trimester of pregnancy. The receptors were gathered from a female donor in good health, enrolled as a control in a pregnancy study.

The chain uses TRBV28 and TRBJ1-5; 7 nucleotides match TRBD1. Germline V gene data show CDR1 as MDHEN and CDR2 as SYDVKM. The CDR3 consists of 16 residues. Germline trimming cut 7 bases from V and 3 bases from J; bases unmatched to any gene: 12. The CDR3 loop is CASTLQGRGLNQPQHF. The DNA for the CDR3 is TGTGCCAGCACCCTCCAAGGAAGGGGGCTCAATCAGCCCCAGCATTTT.

The CDR3 nucleotides read TGTGCCACGCATGGGACAGGGGGCAACTACACCTTC. It translates to CATHGTGGNYTF. The chain has TRBV19 and TRBJ1-2; 12 nucleotides align to TRBD1. The V and J ends lost 10 bases and 10 bases, in that order; junction bases with no gene match: 7. Germline lookup yields CDR1 LNHDA and CDR2 SQIVND (reference sequence). The CDR3 covers 12 residues.

The rearrangement uses TRBV7-2 and TRBJ2-7, with 7 bases fitting TRBD2. This CDR3 has 14 residues. Germline V CDR1 and CDR2: SGHTA, FQGNSA. Trimming cost V 3 bases and J 1 base; bases outside gene matches: 3. The CDR3 reads CASSLGRASYEQYF. The CDR3 region has the DNA TGTGCCAGCAGCTTGGGGAGGGCATCCTACGAGCAGTACTTC.

This clone was found a few times. The V and J genes are TRBV18 and TRBJ2-1; 11 positions agree with TRBD2. The CDR3 is made up of 14 amino acids. Germline V gene data show CDR1 as KGHSH and CDR2 as LQKENI. V lost 6 bases and J lost 8; bases outside the gene matches: 6. CDR3 bases: TGTGCCAGCTCGGACGGGACTAGCGGTGATGAGCAGTTCTTC. Translation: CASSDGTSGDEQFF.

The rearrangement joins TRBV5-1 to TRBJ1-4, with D possibly matching TRBD1 (5 bases). The CDR3 spans 14 residues. Trimming took 0 bases from V and 8 from J, leaving 11 bases between them. Looked up from germline, CDR1 is SGHRS and CDR2 is YFSETQ. CDR3 sequence reads: CASSLEAGQEKLFF. The CDR3 DNA follows: TGCGCCAGCAGCTTGGAAGCAGGACAAGAAAAACTGTTTTTT. The whole variable domain, filled in from reference TRBV5-1 and TRBJ1-4, reads KAGVTQTPRYLIKTRGQQVTLSCSPISGHRSVSWYQQTPGQGLQFLFEYFSETQRNKGNFPGRFSGRQFSNSRSEMNVSTLELGDSALYLCASSLEAGQEKLFFGSGTQLSVL.

The chain couples TRBV4-1 to TRBJ1-2; D might be TRBD1 (6 bases). The CDR3 extends over 12 amino acids. Germline values: CDR1 MGHRA, CDR2 YSYEKL. V lost 5 bases and J 8 bases, leaving 12 bases between the germline ends. The CDR3 region has the DNA TGCGCCAGCAGCTACGCCCAGGGGGGCTACACCTTC. As protein: CASSYAQGGYTF.

As regards this clone: A read error may produce the germline difference seen at one junction end. The chain recombines TRBV11-2 with TRBJ1-1; D not resolved. Germline CDR1 is SGHAT and CDR2 is FQNNGV. The CDR3 sequence is 14 residues long. CDR3 sequence: CASSRGGLKTEAFF. In nucleotides, the CDR3 is TGTGCCAGCAGCCGCGGAGGATTGAAGACTGAAGCTTTCTTT.

V usage is TRBV20-1 and J usage is TRBJ1-1; D may be TRBD1 (6 bases). Germline CDR1 and CDR2: DFQATT and SNEGSKA (reference sequence). This CDR3 is built from 11 residues. V gave up 5 bases and J gave up 7 bases, with 11 bases separating them. CDR3 DNA: TGCAGTGCTCCCGACAGGAATGAAGCTTTCTTT. This encodes CSAPDRNEAFF.

This clone was detected only a few times. This chain links TRBV7-9 with TRBJ1-1; 12 bases are a match to TRBD1. Looked up from germline, CDR1 is SEHNR and CDR2 is FQNEAQ (reference sequence). This CDR3 is 16 amino acids long. V shed 5 bases and J 4 bases; nucleotides not matched to a gene: 8. The CDR3 is CASSVQGQGAITEAFF. The CDR3 DNA follows: TGTGCCAGCAGCGTTCAGGGACAGGGGGCGATCACTGAAGCTTTCTTT. Full variable domain (missing parts from reference TRBV7-9 and TRBJ1-1): DTGVSQNPRHKITKRGQNVTFRCDPISEHNRLYWYRQTLGQGPEFLTYFQNEAQLEKSRLLSDRFSAERPKGSFSTLEIQRTEQGDSAMYLCASSVQGQGAITEAFFGQGTRLTVV.

This clone has more than one count but fewer than ten. J is TRBJ1-3 and V is TRBV4-3; 8 bases align to TRBD1. The germline V gene encodes CDR1 LGHNA and CDR2 YSLEER. With 2 bases clipped from V and 2 bases from J, the junction kept 20 bases outside the gene matches. The CDR3 extends over 21 amino acids. This CDR3 reads CASSQTSGGGHRAVAGNTIYF. The DNA of the CDR3 is TGCGCCAGCAGCCAAACTTCAGGGGGCGGTCATAGGGCCGTCGCTGGAAACACCATATATTTT.

The J gene is TRBJ2-5, the V gene TRBV5-6, with 7 positions matching TRBD2. The CDR3 is 14 residues long. The germline CDR1 and CDR2 sequences are SGHDT and YYEEEE. Germline trimming cut 4 bases from V and 4 bases from J; bases unmatched to any gene: 7. The CDR3 DNA sequence: TGTGCCAGCAGCGCTAACCCGGGGGGAGAGACCCAGTACTTC. This codes for CASSANPGGETQYF.

V gene TRBV14 combines with J gene TRBJ2-5, with D possibly TRBD2 on 7 matching bases. The germline V gene encodes CDR1 SGHDN and CDR2 FVKESK. V lost 1 base to trimming and J lost 9 bases, with 15 bases between them. The CDR3 is 14 residues long. CDR3 DNA sequence: TGTGCCAGCAGCCAAGTTGTCCTGGGGGGGCCCCAGTACTTC. Residues: CASSQVVLGGPQYF.

This chain's CDR3 is CASSLSGGETGELFF. In DNA, the CDR3 is TGTGCCAGCAGCCTTAGCGGGGGAGAGACCGGGGAGCTGTTTTTT. The V call is TRBV11-2, the J call TRBJ2-2, with TRBD2 identical over 9 bases. Germline V CDR1 and CDR2: SGHAT, FQNNGV. There are 15 residues in the CDR3. The V gene end was trimmed by 5 bases and the J gene end by 5 bases; junction bases not matched to a gene: 6.